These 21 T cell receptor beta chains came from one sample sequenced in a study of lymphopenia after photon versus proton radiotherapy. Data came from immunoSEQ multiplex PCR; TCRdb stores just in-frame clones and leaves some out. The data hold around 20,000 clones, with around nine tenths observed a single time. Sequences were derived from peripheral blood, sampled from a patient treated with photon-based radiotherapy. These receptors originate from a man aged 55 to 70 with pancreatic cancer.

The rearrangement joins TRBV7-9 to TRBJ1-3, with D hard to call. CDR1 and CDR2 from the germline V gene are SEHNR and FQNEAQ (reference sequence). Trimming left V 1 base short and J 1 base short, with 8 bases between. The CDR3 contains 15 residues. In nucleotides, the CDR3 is TGTGCCAGCAGCTTAGTTCTGGTTTCTGGAAACACCATATATTTT. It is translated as CASSLVLVSGNTIYF.

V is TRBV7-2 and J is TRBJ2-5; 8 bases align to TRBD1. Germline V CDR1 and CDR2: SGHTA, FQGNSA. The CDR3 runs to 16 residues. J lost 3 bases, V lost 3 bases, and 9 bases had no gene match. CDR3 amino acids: CASSLGAGGRKETQYF. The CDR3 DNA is TGTGCCAGCAGCTTGGGCGCAGGGGGCAGGAAAGAGACCCAGTACTTC.

CDR3 nucleotide sequence: TGTGCCAGCTCACCACCCAGGAGCCAAGAGACCCAGTACTTC. This sequence encodes CASSPPRSQETQYF. The genes are TRBV18 and TRBJ2-5; unclear D gene. V lost 0 bases and J lost 1, with 6 bases in between. This CDR3 is built from 14 residues. From germline, CDR1 is KGHSH and CDR2 LQKENI.

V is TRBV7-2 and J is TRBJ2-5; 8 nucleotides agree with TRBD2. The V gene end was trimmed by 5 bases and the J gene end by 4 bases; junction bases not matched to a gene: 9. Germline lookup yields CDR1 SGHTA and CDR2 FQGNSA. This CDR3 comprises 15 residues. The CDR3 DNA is TGTGCCAGCAGCGCTGAGCGGGGGAGGGGAGAGACCCAGTACTTC. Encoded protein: CASSAERGRGETQYF.

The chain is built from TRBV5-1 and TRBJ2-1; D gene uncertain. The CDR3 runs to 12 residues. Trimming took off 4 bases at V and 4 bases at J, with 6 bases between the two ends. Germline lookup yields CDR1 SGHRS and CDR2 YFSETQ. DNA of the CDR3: TGCGCCAGCAGCGACCCTTACAATGAGCAGTTCTTC. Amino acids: CASSDPYNEQFF.

The CDR3 spells CASSLKRNTEAFF. CDR3 in DNA: TGTGCCAGCAGCCTTAAGAGGAACACTGAAGCTTTCTTT. The V call is TRBV9, the J call TRBJ1-1; no clear D gene. The germline V and J ends were trimmed by 4 bases and 1 base, with 8 bases remaining between them. The CDR3 runs to 13 residues. Germline-derived CDR1 and CDR2 are SGDLS and YYNGEE.

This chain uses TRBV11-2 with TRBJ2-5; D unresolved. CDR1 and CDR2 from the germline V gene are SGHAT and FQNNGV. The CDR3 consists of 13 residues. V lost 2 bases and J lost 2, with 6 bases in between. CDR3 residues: CASSLWGQETQYF. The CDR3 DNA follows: TGTGCCAGCAGCTTATGGGGACAAGAGACCCAGTACTTC. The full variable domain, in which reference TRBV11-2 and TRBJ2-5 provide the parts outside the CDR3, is EAGVAQSPRYKIIEKRQSVAFWCNPISGHATLYWYQQILGQGPKLLIQFQNNGVVDDSQLPKDRFSAERLKGVDSTLKIQPAKLEDSAVYLCASSLWGQETQYFGPGTRLLVL.

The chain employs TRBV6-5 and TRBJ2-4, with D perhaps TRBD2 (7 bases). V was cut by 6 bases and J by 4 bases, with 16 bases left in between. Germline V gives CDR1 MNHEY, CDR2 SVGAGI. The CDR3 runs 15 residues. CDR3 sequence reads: CASSRRGAEKNIQYF. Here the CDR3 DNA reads TGTGCCAGCAGCCGTCGGGGGGCGGAAAAAAACATTCAGTACTTC.

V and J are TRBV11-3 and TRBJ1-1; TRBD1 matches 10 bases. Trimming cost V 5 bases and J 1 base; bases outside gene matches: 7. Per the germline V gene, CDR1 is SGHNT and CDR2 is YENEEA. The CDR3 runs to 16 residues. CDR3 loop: CASSAGTGAGNTEAFF. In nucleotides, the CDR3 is TGTGCCAGCAGCGCAGGGACAGGGGCGGGGAACACTGAAGCTTTCTTT.

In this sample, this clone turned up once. CDR3 bases: TGTGCCAGTAGTATCGACAGCGGGGGTTACAATGAGCAGTTCTTC. Its protein product is CASSIDSGGYNEQFF. The V and J genes are TRBV19 and TRBJ2-1; 8 bases agree with TRBD2. Germline trimming cut 3 bases from V and 4 bases from J; bases unmatched to any gene: 5. The CDR3 spans 15 residues. From germline, CDR1 is LNHDA and CDR2 SQIVND (reference sequence).

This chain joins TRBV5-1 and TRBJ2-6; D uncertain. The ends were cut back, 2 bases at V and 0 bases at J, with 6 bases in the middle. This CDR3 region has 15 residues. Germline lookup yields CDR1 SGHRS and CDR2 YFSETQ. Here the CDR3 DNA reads TGCGCCAGCAGCTTAGGCGTCTCTGGGGCCAACGTCCTGACTTTC. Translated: CASSLGVSGANVLTF.

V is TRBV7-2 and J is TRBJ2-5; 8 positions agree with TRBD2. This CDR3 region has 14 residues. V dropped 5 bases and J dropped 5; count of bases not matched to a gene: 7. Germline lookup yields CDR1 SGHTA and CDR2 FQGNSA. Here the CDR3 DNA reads TGTGCCAGCAGCCCCCGGACTAGCCGGGAGACCCAGTACTTC. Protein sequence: CASSPRTSRETQYF.

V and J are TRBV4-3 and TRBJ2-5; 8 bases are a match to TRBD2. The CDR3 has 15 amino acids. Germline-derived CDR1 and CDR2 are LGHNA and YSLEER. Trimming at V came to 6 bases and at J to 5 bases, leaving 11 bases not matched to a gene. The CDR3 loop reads CASSPSGGPFETQYF. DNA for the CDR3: TGCGCCAGCAGTCCATCGGGGGGGCCTTTTGAGACCCAGTACTTC.

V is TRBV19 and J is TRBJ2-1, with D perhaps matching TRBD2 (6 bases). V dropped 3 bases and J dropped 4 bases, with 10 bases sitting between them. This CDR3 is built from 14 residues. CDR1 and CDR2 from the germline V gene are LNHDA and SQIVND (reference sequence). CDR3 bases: TGTGCCAGTAGTATCGGCGGGGTGTACAATGAGCAGTTCTTC. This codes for CASSIGGVYNEQFF.

CDR3 sequence (DNA): TGTGCCAGCAGCTTGGAAAGCTACTACGACGATACGCAGTATTTT. Encoded protein: CASSLESYYDDTQYF. V and J are TRBV5-6 and TRBJ2-3; D is ambiguous. Trimming took 0 bases from V and 6 from J, leaving 14 bases between them. Germline-derived CDR1 and CDR2 are SGHDT and YYEEEE. The CDR3 has 15 amino acids.

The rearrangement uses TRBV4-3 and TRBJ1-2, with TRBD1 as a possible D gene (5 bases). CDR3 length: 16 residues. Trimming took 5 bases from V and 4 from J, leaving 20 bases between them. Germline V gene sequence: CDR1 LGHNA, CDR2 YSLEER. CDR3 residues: CASSDNEIRDPYGYTF. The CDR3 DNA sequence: TGCGCCAGCAGCGATAACGAGATCAGGGACCCCTATGGCTACACCTTC.

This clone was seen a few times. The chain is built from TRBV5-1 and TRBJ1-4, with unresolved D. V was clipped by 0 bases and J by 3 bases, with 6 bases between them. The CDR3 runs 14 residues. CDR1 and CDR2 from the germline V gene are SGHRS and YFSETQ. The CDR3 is CASSLGLANEKLFF. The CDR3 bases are TGCGCCAGCAGCTTGGGACTCGCTAATGAAAAACTGTTTTTT.

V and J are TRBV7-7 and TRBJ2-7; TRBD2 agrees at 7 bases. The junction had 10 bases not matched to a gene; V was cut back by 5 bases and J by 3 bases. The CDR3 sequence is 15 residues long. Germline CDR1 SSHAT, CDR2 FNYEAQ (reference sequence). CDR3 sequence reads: CASSNPVSGDYEQYF. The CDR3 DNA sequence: TGTGCCAGCAGCAACCCGGTAAGCGGGGACTACGAGCAGTACTTC.

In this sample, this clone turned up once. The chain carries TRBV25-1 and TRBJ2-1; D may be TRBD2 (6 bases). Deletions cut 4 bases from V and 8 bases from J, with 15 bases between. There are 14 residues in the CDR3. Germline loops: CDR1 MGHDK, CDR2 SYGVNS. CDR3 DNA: TGTGCCAGCAGTGGGCTAGCGAGTTCCTATGAGCAGTTCTTC. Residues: CASSGLASSYEQFF. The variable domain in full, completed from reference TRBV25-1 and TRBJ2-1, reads EADIYQTPRYLVIGTGKKITLECSQTMGHDKMYWYQQDPGMELHLIHYSYGVNSTEKGDLSSESTVSRIRTEHFPLTLESARPSHTSQYLCASSGLASSYEQFFGPGTRLTVL.

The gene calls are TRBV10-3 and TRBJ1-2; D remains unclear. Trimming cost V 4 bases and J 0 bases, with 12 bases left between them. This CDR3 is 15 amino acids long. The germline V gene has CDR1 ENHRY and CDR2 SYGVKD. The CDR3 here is CAISVGPSANYGYTF. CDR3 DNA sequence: TGTGCCATCAGTGTCGGTCCCTCTGCTAACTATGGCTACACCTTC.

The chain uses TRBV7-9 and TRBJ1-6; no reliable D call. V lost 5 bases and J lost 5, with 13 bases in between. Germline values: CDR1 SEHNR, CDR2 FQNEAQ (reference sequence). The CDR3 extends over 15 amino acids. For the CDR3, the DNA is TGTGCCAGCAGCCCCGAGGGCTACGATAATTCACCCCTCCACTTT. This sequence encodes CASSPEGYDNSPLHF.